This TCR beta chain was documented in a study of T cells in narcolepsy. The method was immunoSEQ multiplex PCR; TCRdb's version includes in-frame clones alone and lacks a portion of them. Of some 25,000 clones in the sample, approximately 89% were seen once. V lost 5 bases to trimming and J lost 4 bases, with 17 bases between them. This CDR3 has 15 residues. Germline values: CDR1 LNHDA, CDR2 SQIVND (reference sequence). This TCR was recovered from a human donor with narcolepsy. What was sequenced was CD45RA- memory CD4+ T cells from PBMCs. The rearrangement uses TRBV19 and TRBJ1-2; D gene ambiguous. CDR3 nucleotide sequence: TGTGCCAGTAGTCAGCCCACTATGGCCCTCTATGGCTACACCTTC. Translation: CASSQPTMALYGYTF.